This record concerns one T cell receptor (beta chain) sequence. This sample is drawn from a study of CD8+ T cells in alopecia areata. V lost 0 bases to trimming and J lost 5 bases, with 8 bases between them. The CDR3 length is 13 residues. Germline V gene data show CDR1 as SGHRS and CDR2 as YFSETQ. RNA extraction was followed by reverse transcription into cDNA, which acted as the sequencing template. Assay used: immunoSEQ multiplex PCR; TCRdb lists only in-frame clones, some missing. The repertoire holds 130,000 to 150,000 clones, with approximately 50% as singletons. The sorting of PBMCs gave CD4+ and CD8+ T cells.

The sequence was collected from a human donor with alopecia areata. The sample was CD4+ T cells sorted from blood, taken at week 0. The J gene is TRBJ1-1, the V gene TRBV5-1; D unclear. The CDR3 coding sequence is TGCGCCAGCAGCTTGGGTCGAGGAACTGAAGCTTTCTTT. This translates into CASSLGRGTEAFF.